The clone carrying this T cell receptor (beta chain) showed up just once. Its antigen is unidentified. One end of the junction varies from germline; a read error may be responsible. PCR used 60 Vbeta primers and 13 Jbeta primers. Clones were read by immunoSEQ multiplex PCR, and TCRdb kept only the in-frame ones, dropping some. The sample records fewer than 150,000 clones, around 85% being singletons. The data were obtained in a study of cytomegalovirus exposure and HLA in healthy donors. Looking at the study overall: Some 180 million T cells yielded roughly 120 million unique TCR beta sequences in earlier analysis.

CDR3 length: 14 amino acids. Germline CDR1 LNHNV, CDR2 YYDKDF (reference sequence). Study outcomes and limitations: Most TCR sequences showed up rarely, but some public TCRs showed up in many donors. In a later analysis, parvovirus B19, influenza, CMV and Epstein-Barr virus appeared linked to several top co-occurrence clusters.

Sequenced: PBMCs. The TCR comes from a woman aged 25 to 39 in good health and CMV-seropositive. The rearrangement uses TRBV15 and TRBJ2-3; 7 bases are a match to TRBD1. The CDR3 DNA is TGTACCACCAGCGGTCGACAGGGCGTAGATACGCAGTATTTT. It encodes CTTSGRQGVDTQYF.